Included here is one T cell receptor beta chain sequence, with context. The sample originates from a study of response to subunit inactivated influenza vaccine. MiXCR, run by TCRdb on the RT-PCR reads, gives a single entry per CDR3 protein. Here the sample spans hundreds of thousands of distinct CDR3 sequences, 15% to 19% being singletons. This CDR3 comprises 16 residues. In germline, CDR1 is SGHDT, CDR2 YYEEEE. Trimming shortened V by 0 bases and J by 9 bases, and 19 bases separated the two germline ends. This rearrangement joins TRBV5-6 to TRBJ2-1, with D possibly TRBD2 on 5 matching bases. The TCR was taken from a man over 45 who received an inactivated influenza vaccine. Here the sequenced sample was PBMCs from blood, taken 12 days after vaccination. In DNA, the CDR3 is TGTGCCAGCAGCTTGGTACGCACTACTAGATCTGGTGAGCAGTTCTTC. It encodes CASSLVRTTRSGEQFF.